Listed below are T cell receptor beta chains from one sample, sequenced in a study of blood T cell repertoires in COVID-19. Data came from immunoSEQ multiplex PCR; TCRdb stores just in-frame clones and leaves some out. The data contain hundreds of thousands of clones, around 89% of them seen just once; the ten biggest clones take up roughly an eighth. The sequencing sample was made of peripheral blood. All receptors come from a woman between 45 and 60 years old with COVID-19, enrolled during active disease. CDR3s include the opening cysteine and the closing phenylalanine or tryptophan. The listing skips clone size in some rows; elsewhere it reads once, few, many or a size class.

size | V | CDR3
. | TRBV5-8 | CASSYRGNSPLHF
. | TRBV25-1 | CASSDRDWSQETQYF
. | TRBV6-5 | CASSTQRGTYNEQFF
. | TRBV6-5 | CASRVGQGGNTIYF
. | TRBV18 | CASSPPDNGEKLFF
. | TRBV18 | CASSPSRDSVDTQYF
. | TRBV4-1 | CASSQSTQRGYEQYF
. | TRBV18 | CASSPGDSSLYGYTF
. | TRBV24-1 | CATSDQTGGDAEGYGYTF
once | TRBV5-4 | CASSLAIAGGDTQYF
. | TRBV9 | CASSVEQGASYEQYF
. | TRBV6-5 | CASTDDWIYEQYF
. | TRBV30 | CAWSRSSGGPVDEQFF
. | TRBV7-2 | CASSKGDRGDYGYTF
. | TRBV9 | CASSVQGPGNEQFF
. | TRBV5-4 | CASSVGGSVWNTGELFF
once | TRBV28 | CASSYDGGYEQYF
. | TRBV3-1/TRBV3-2 | CASSQGVGVPEQYF
once | TRBV11-2 | CASSYAGALDYEQYF
. | TRBV7-2 | CASNTFGREEGYTF
. | TRBV24-1 | CATSAGGRTEAFF
. | TRBV7-8 | CASSPDRDVNTEAFF
once | TRBV5-1 | CASSDGLAGVPDTQYF
. | TRBV27 | CASSLNGGTGTYEQYF
. | TRBV30 | CAWSVAASSGNTIYF
. | TRBV2 | CASSPTRRTNEKLFF
. | TRBV9 | CASSSTSGGTDTQYF
. | TRBV27 | CASSPRGPTDNEQFF
few | TRBV19 | CASSIGGARRVDTQYF
once | TRBV5-1 | CASRPGLAGETQYF
. | TRBV27 | CATGIPSGDPFRDTQYF
once | TRBV5-1 | CASSPGSLAGGQETQYF
. | TRBV5-6 | CASSGQGEKGEAFF
. | TRBV9 | CASSVVGEVEQFF
. | TRBV28 | CASSPSGIEGAQYF
once | TRBV6-1 | CASSETGHSNQPQHF
. | TRBV7-6 | CASSLRSGGISYNEQFF
. | TRBV4-2 | CASSQAPHSNQPQHF
. | TRBV7-3 | CASSSLSGGYNEQFF
. | TRBV19 | CASSAQGTTNEKLFF
. | TRBV2 | CASSETRGMGTGELFF
. | TRBV5-1 | CASSPRQGAIPNEQFF
. | TRBV4-1 | CASSGVGTPNQPQHF
. | TRBV3-1/TRBV3-2 | CASSLLGEEAFF
. | TRBV30 | CAWRLEPGANVLTF